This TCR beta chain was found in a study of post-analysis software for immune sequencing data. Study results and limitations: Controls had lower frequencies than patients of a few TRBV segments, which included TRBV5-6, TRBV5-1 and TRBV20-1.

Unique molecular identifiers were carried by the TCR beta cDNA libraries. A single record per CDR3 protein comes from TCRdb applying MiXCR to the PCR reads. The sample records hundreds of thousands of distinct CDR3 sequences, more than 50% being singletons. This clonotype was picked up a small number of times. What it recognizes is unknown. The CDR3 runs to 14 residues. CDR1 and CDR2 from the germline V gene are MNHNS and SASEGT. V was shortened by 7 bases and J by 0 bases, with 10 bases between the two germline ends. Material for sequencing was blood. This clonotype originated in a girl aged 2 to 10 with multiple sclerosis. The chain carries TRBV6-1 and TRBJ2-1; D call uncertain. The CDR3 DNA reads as TGTGCCAGCATGAGAAAGAGCTCCTACAATGAGCAGTTCTTC. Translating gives CASMRKSSYNEQFF.